The 26 T cell receptor beta chains below were found in one sample sequenced in a study of T cells after yellow fever vaccination. TCRdb recomputed calls from the 5' RACE reads with MiXCR, one row per CDR3 protein. The sample lists around 610,000 distinct CDR3 sequences; about 13% were seen once. Here the sequenced sample was PBMCs, taken on the day of the yellow fever booster vaccination. These receptors were collected from a man under 40 who received the YFV17D yellow fever vaccine.

Only a few counts were recorded for this clonotype. CDR3 bases: TGTGCCACCAGCAGACAGGGGAGGAATGAGCAGTTCTTC. Translating it yields CATSRQGRNEQFF. V usage is TRBV15 and J usage is TRBJ2-1; the D gene could be TRBD1 or TRBD2 (6 bases each). Germline CDR1 and CDR2: LNHNV and YYDKDF (reference sequence). This CDR3 is 13 amino acids long. Trimming removed 2 bases at V and 7 bases at J, with 9 bases between. The whole variable domain, filled in from reference TRBV15 and TRBJ2-1, reads DAMVIQNPRYQVTQFGKPVTLSCSQTLNHNVMYWYQQKSSQAPKLLFHYYDKDFNNEADTPDNFQSRRPNTSFCFLDIRSPGLGDTAMYLCATSRQGRNEQFFGPGTRLTVL.

This clonotype was seen repeatedly, ten times or more. The chain has TRBV7-2 and TRBJ2-1; no clear D. This CDR3 has 15 residues. CDR1 and CDR2 from the germline V gene are SGHTA and FQGNSA. The germline V and J ends were trimmed by 5 bases and 4 bases, with 15 bases remaining between them. CDR3 sequence reads: CASSVRASGYNEQFF. The CDR3 DNA reads as TGTGCCAGCAGCGTCCGGGCCTCGGGTTACAATGAGCAGTTCTTC.

In this sample, this clonotype turned up many times. The chain carries TRBV20-1 and TRBJ2-7; 14 bases agree with TRBD2. This CDR3 region has 16 residues. CDR1 and CDR2 (germline): DFQATT, SNEGSKA (reference sequence). Germline trimming cut 0 bases from V and 3 bases from J; bases unmatched to any gene: 4. Written as DNA, the CDR3 is TGCAGTGCTAGAGATCCCGGGACTAGCGGGAGCTACGAGCAGTACTTC. Its protein product is CSARDPGTSGSYEQYF.

The chain recombines TRBV6-5 with TRBJ2-3; no clear D gene. CDR3 size: 13 residues. Germline V gene lookup returns CDR1 MNHEY and CDR2 SVGAGI. Trimming removed 2 bases from V and 4 bases from J, with 7 bases in between. CDR3 sequence: CASSYPSADTQYF. CDR3 sequence (DNA): TGTGCCAGCAGTTACCCCTCGGCAGATACGCAGTATTTT.

This clonotype was detected a few times. This chain connects TRBV7-9 to TRBJ1-1; D is possibly TRBD1 (6 bases). V was trimmed by 7 bases and J by 1 base, leaving 10 bases between them. CDR3 length equals 13 residues. Germline V gives CDR1 SEHNR, CDR2 FQNEAQ (reference sequence). The CDR3 DNA reads TGTGCCAGCACGCGAGGGGGGAACACTGAAGCTTTCTTT. Translation gives CASTRGGNTEAFF.

This clonotype has a count of ten or more. The rearrangement links TRBV14 to TRBJ2-7; TRBD2 is a possible D gene (5 bases). The V gene's germline CDR1 is SGHDN and CDR2 FVKESK. Deletions cut 3 bases from V and 2 bases from J, with 8 bases between. This CDR3 has 13 residues. The CDR3 DNA reads TGTGCCAGCAGCCACGCCGGGGCCTACGAGCAGTACTTC. Encoded protein: CASSHAGAYEQYF.

Worth noting for this clonotype: One base away lies a much larger clone, so this may be a sequencing read error. The V and J genes are TRBV12-3 or TRBV12-4 and TRBJ2-3, with TRBD2 as a possible D gene (6 bases). The CDR3 length is 13 residues. DNA of the CDR3: TGTCCCAGCAGTTTTCGGGAGACAGATACGCAGTATTTT. Its translation is CPSSFRETDTQYF.

A remark on this clonotype: This clone may be a read error of a much larger clone one base away. The chain links TRBV12-3 or TRBV12-4 to TRBJ2-5; D perhaps matches TRBD2 (6 bases). The CDR3 consists of 18 residues. The CDR3 nucleotides read TGTGCCTGCAGTTTAATGACGGGAGAAGGCCTAACCTCGGGGACCCAGTACTTC. It encodes CACSLMTGEGLTSGTQYF.

This clonotype came up a few times. This rearrangement joins TRBV6-2 or TRBV6-3 to TRBJ2-5; tentatively, D is TRBD2 (6 bases). The V end was cut by 2 bases, the J end by 6 bases, with 19 bases between. Germline V lookup: CDR1 MNHEY, CDR2 SVGEGT. This CDR3 has 16 amino acids. The CDR3 DNA sequence: TGTGCCAGCAGTTACGATGTGGGGACTGCGATGAAGACCCAGTACTTC. Its protein is CASSYDVGTAMKTQYF.

The chain carries TRBV5-1 and TRBJ2-6, with TRBD2 matching 13 bases. Germline assignment: CDR1 SGHRS and CDR2 YFSETQ. V lost 3 bases, J lost 2 bases, and 11 bases stayed unmatched. This CDR3 is 20 amino acids long. CDR3: CASSSGRTTSGRAGANVLTF. The CDR3 DNA reads TGCGCCAGCAGCTCAGGGCGGACTACTAGCGGGAGGGCTGGGGCCAACGTCCTGACTTTC.

The chain uses TRBV3-1 and TRBJ1-6; D possibly corresponds to TRBD1 (6 bases). V dropped 1 base and J dropped 7 bases, with 8 bases sitting between them. Germline loops: CDR1 LGHDT, CDR2 YNNKEL (reference sequence). This CDR3 is 14 amino acids long. In nucleotides, the CDR3 is TGTGCCAGCAGCCAAGGACAGGCCAATTCACCCCTCCACTTT. Protein product: CASSQGQANSPLHF.

The rearrangement links TRBV5-1 to TRBJ2-7; D is possibly TRBD2 (6 bases). Germline V gene lookup returns CDR1 SGHRS and CDR2 YFSETQ. The CDR3 spans 16 residues. V shed 5 bases and J shed 3 bases, with 21 bases lying between them. The CDR3 coding sequence is TGCGCCAGCAGTTTGTCCCTTGGCGGGGCCAACTACGAGCAGTACTTC. This encodes CASSLSLGGANYEQYF.

The gene calls are TRBV5-5 and TRBJ2-2; no firm D call. Germline CDR1 and CDR2: SGHKS and YYEKEE (reference sequence). Trimming left V 2 bases short and J 0 bases short, with 5 bases between. The CDR3 length is 14 residues. The CDR3 is CASSFGPNTGELFF. CDR3 nucleotides: TGTGCCAGCAGCTTCGGGCCGAACACCGGGGAGCTGTTTTTT.

This CDR3 is CASSNNGGLSTYEQYF. The CDR3 DNA reads as TGTGCCAGCTCTAACAACGGAGGGCTCTCAACCTACGAGCAGTACTTC. The chain joins TRBV18 to TRBJ2-7, with D possibly being TRBD2 (6 bases). The CDR3 sequence is 16 residues long. Per germline, CDR1 KGHSH and CDR2 LQKENI. The ends were cut back, 6 bases at V and 2 bases at J, with 20 bases in the middle.

J is TRBJ2-1 and V is TRBV9, with TRBD1 matching 9 bases. Germline V CDR1 and CDR2: SGDLS, YYNGEE. The CDR3 is 15 amino acids. Trimming removed 3 bases from V and 8 bases from J; junction bases left unmatched: 9. The CDR3: CASSALGQGWDEQFF. In DNA form, the CDR3 reads TGTGCCAGCAGCGCCCTCGGACAGGGGTGGGATGAGCAGTTCTTC.

This clonotype was seen only once. Its ends do not fully match the called genes, so a read error is possible. CDR3: CCARAGLAGNQETQYF. The CDR3 DNA sequence: TGCTGTGCTAGAGCCGGACTAGCGGGCAACCAAGAGACCCAGTACTTC. V is TRBV20-1 and J is TRBJ2-5, with TRBD2 identical over 11 bases. The CDR3 has 16 amino acids. In germline, CDR1 is DFQATT, CDR2 SNEGSKA (reference sequence).

This clonotype was found many times. The CDR3 here is CASSKGPAWVEQYF. CDR3 coding DNA: TGTGCCAGCAGCAAGGGACCGGCGTGGGTTGAGCAGTACTTC. V is TRBV7-8 and J is TRBJ2-7; either TRBD1 or TRBD2 may fit D (5 bases each). V lost 5 bases to trimming and J lost 7 bases, with 18 bases between them. The germline gives CDR1 SGHVS, CDR2 FQNEAQ. CDR3 length: 14 residues.

The chain couples TRBV7-9 to TRBJ2-3; D tentatively fits TRBD1 or TRBD2 (5 bases each). Trimming shortened V by 1 base and J by 4 bases, and 12 bases separated the two germline ends. Germline values: CDR1 SEHNR, CDR2 FQNEAQ (reference sequence). The CDR3 sequence is 15 residues long. The CDR3 loop reads CASSLGEGMADTQYF. The CDR3, as DNA: TGTGCCAGCAGCTTAGGCGAGGGGATGGCAGATACGCAGTATTTT.

The rearrangement uses TRBV7-8 and TRBJ2-5; the D is unclear. The length of the CDR3 is 15 residues. Per germline, CDR1 SGHVS and CDR2 FQNEAQ. Trimming shortened V by 0 bases and J by 5 bases, and 13 bases separated the two germline ends. The CDR3 DNA follows: TGTGCCAGCAGCTTAGCGTCGACGGTCCGGGAGACCCAGTACTTC. This gives the protein CASSLASTVRETQYF. The full variable domain, in which reference TRBV7-8 and TRBJ2-5 provide the parts outside the CDR3, is GAGVSQSPRYKVAKRGQDVALRCDPISGHVSLFWYQQALGQGPEFLTYFQNEAQLDKSGLPSDRFFAERPEGSVSTLKIQRTQQEDSAVYLCASSLASTVRETQYFGPGTRLLVL.

The rearrangement links TRBV20-1 to TRBJ2-6; D call uncertain. Germline CDR1 is DFQATT and CDR2 is SNEGSKA (reference sequence). The CDR3 loop spans 14 amino acids. Trimming pared 5 bases from V and 0 bases from J, leaving 8 bases between. CDR3 protein: CSALDLSGANVLTF. In DNA form, the CDR3 reads TGCAGTGCTCTCGACCTCTCTGGGGCCAACGTCCTGACTTTC.

The chain recombines TRBV5-4 with TRBJ2-6; D is unclear. The CDR3 has 15 residues. The V end lost 4 bases, the J end lost 2 bases, and 10 bases lay between the germline ends. CDR1 is SGHNT and CDR2 is YYREEE in the germline V gene (reference sequence). Here the CDR3 DNA reads TGTGCCAGCAGCCTGGGAATTACTGGGGCCAACGTCCTGACTTTC. Protein: CASSLGITGANVLTF.

At least ten counts were recorded for this clonotype. The chain has TRBV7-2 and TRBJ1-5, with D uncertain. The germline V gene has CDR1 SGHTA and CDR2 FQGNSA. The germline V and J ends were trimmed by 1 base and 3 bases, with 4 bases remaining between them. The CDR3 has 13 amino acids. The CDR3 loop reads CASSLVSNQPQHF. CDR3 bases: TGTGCCAGCAGCTTAGTCTCCAATCAGCCCCAGCATTTT.

In its sample, this clonotype was seen a few times. The chain couples TRBV5-4 to TRBJ2-3, with no clear D. The length of the CDR3 is 12 residues. Trimming shortened V by 1 base and J by 6 bases, and 6 bases separated the two germline ends. Germline V gives CDR1 SGHNT, CDR2 YYREEE (reference sequence). The CDR3 region has the DNA TGTGCCAGCAGCTTGTTCGAGGATACGCAGTATTTT. Its protein is CASSLFEDTQYF.

The CDR3 here is CAIRSGTGVINEQFF. CDR3 nucleotides: TGTGCCATCAGATCCGGGACAGGGGTTATCAATGAGCAGTTCTTC. The chain joins TRBV10-3 to TRBJ2-1, with 10 bases aligning to TRBD1. The CDR3 covers 15 residues. Germline loops: CDR1 ENHRY, CDR2 SYGVKD. V was pared by 6 bases and J by 6 bases, with 8 bases of the junction left unmatched.

This chain's CDR3 is CASSPSFPRDTNSYEQYF. For the CDR3, the DNA is TGTGCCAGCAGTCCGAGTTTTCCCCGGGACACTAACTCCTACGAGCAGTACTTC. This sequence joins TRBV11-1 and TRBJ2-7; a weak D match, TRBD1 (6 bases). This CDR3 comprises 18 residues. The V end lost 6 bases, the J end lost 0 bases, and 24 bases lay between the germline ends. Germline V gene data show CDR1 as SGHAT and CDR2 as FQDESV (reference sequence).

The chain uses TRBV20-1 and TRBJ2-3, with 7 positions matching TRBD2. Germline V gives CDR1 DFQATT, CDR2 SNEGSKA (reference sequence). CDR3 length equals 16 residues. V lost 2 bases and J lost 0; bases outside the gene matches: 8. CDR3 DNA: TGCAGTGCTAGAAGTCGGGAGGCCTCTAGCACAGATACGCAGTATTTT. Translated, it gives CSARSREASSTDTQYF.